Shown below are 27 T cell receptor beta chains from a single sample sequenced in a study of blood T cell repertoires in COVID-19. The data were produced by immunoSEQ multiplex PCR, yet TCRdb's version contains in-frame clones alone and is incomplete. The table lists 60,000 to 75,000 clones, approximately 79% of them singletons. The sample taken for sequencing was peripheral blood. The receptors derive from a man aged 55 to 70 with active or convalescent COVID-19.

The rearrangement links TRBV24-1 to TRBJ2-5, with TRBD2 as a possible D gene (6 bases). The CDR3 spans 14 residues. Germline values: CDR1 KGHDR, CDR2 SFDVKD. V lost 1 base and J 2 bases, leaving 7 bases between the germline ends. CDR3 in DNA: TGTGCCACCAGTGATTTACGGGGGCAAGAGACCCAGTACTTC. This sequence encodes CATSDLRGQETQYF.

This clone was detected a few times. The chain employs TRBV7-9 and TRBJ1-4, with D perhaps matching TRBD1 (6 bases). Germline lookup yields CDR1 SEHNR and CDR2 FQNEAQ (reference sequence). CDR3 length equals 15 residues. Trimming cost V 5 bases and J 8 bases, with 18 bases left between them. The DNA of the CDR3 is TGTGCCAGCAGCGAGATACAGGGTGATTGGGAAAAACTGTTTTTT. It yields the protein CASSEIQGDWEKLFF.

The chain has TRBV30 and TRBJ2-3, with D perhaps matching TRBD1 (5 bases). Trimming left V 4 bases short and J 5 bases short, with 13 bases between. CDR3 size: 13 residues. The V gene's germline CDR1 is GTSNPN and CDR2 SVGIG (reference sequence). The CDR3 is CAWKGQGIDTQYF. The CDR3 nucleotides are TGTGCCTGGAAGGGGCAGGGTATAGATACGCAGTATTTT.

This chain connects TRBV11-3 to TRBJ2-5; perhaps TRBD2 as D (7 bases). Germline values: CDR1 SGHNT, CDR2 YENEEA. Trimming left V 3 bases short and J 5 bases short, with 16 bases between. The CDR3 sequence is 15 residues long. CDR3 sequence reads: CASSFGEGEMETQYF. CDR3 nucleotides: TGTGCCAGCAGCTTTGGGGAGGGGGAAATGGAGACCCAGTACTTC.

V gene TRBV2 combines with J gene TRBJ2-2, with D unclear. Trimming stripped 7 bases from V and 1 base from J, with 10 bases between. Germline lookup yields CDR1 SNHLY and CDR2 FYNNEI. This CDR3 region has 14 residues. CDR3 protein: CASIGSGNTGELFF. CDR3 nucleotides: TGTGCCAGCATAGGTTCGGGGAACACCGGGGAGCTGTTTTTT.

The chain recombines TRBV30 with TRBJ1-1; 8 positions match TRBD1. Germline-derived CDR1 and CDR2 are GTSNPN and SVGIG (reference sequence). The CDR3 runs to 14 residues. J was trimmed by 4 bases and V by 0 bases; bases with no gene match: 4. CDR3 region: CAWSVKGQGTEAFF. The CDR3 nucleotides are TGTGCCTGGAGTGTAAAAGGACAGGGCACTGAAGCTTTCTTT.

There are a few counts of this clone. The chain's CDR3 is CASSQSTGLPLHF. The DNA for the CDR3 is TGCGCCAGCAGCCAAAGTACTGGGCTACCCCTCCACTTT. J is TRBJ1-6 and V is TRBV4-1; no clear D gene. This CDR3 comprises 13 residues. Germline assignment: CDR1 MGHRA and CDR2 YSYEKL. V was pared by 2 bases and J by 12 bases, with 11 bases between.

The V gene is TRBV7-3, the J gene TRBJ1-1; 7 bases match TRBD1. Germline CDR1 is SGHTA and CDR2 is FQGTGA. Trimming cost V 5 bases and J 5 bases; bases outside gene matches: 5. The CDR3 length is 13 residues. As DNA, the CDR3 is TGTGCCAGCAGCCCTCAACAGGGGACTGAAGCTTTCTTT. It codes for CASSPQQGTEAFF.

This clone appeared a single time. The V and J genes are TRBV3-1 (or the pseudogene TRBV3-2) and TRBJ1-5; D unresolved. Trimming took off 3 bases at V and 5 bases at J, with 8 bases between the two ends. The CDR3 is made up of 13 amino acids. Germline V gene lookup returns CDR1 LGHDT and CDR2 YNNKEL (reference sequence). As DNA, the CDR3 is TGTGCCAGCAGCCACGCAGGTTATCAGCCCCAGCATTTT. This codes for CASSHAGYQPQHF.

This chain uses TRBV11-2 with TRBJ2-1; D remains ambiguous. CDR3 length: 11 residues. Trimming shortened V by 3 bases and J by 12 bases, and 9 bases separated the two germline ends. Germline loops: CDR1 SGHAT, CDR2 FQNNGV. CDR3 region: CASSFSAGQFF. In DNA, the CDR3 is TGTGCCAGCAGCTTTTCGGCAGGGCAGTTCTTC. Variable domain in full (rest from reference TRBV11-2 and TRBJ2-1): EAGVAQSPRYKIIEKRQSVAFWCNPISGHATLYWYQQILGQGPKLLIQFQNNGVVDDSQLPKDRFSAERLKGVDSTLKIQPAKLEDSAVYLCASSFSAGQFFGPGTRLTVL.

The J gene is TRBJ2-3, the V gene TRBV19; TRBD2 might be the D (6 bases). CDR3 length: 15 residues. The germline V gene has CDR1 LNHDA and CDR2 SQIVND (reference sequence). Trimming took off 3 bases at V and 3 bases at J, with 13 bases between the two ends. CDR3: CASSIGTAGTDTQYF. DNA for the CDR3: TGTGCCAGTAGTATTGGGACGGCGGGGACAGATACGCAGTATTTT.

The chain links TRBV10-3 to TRBJ1-2; TRBD1 matches at 10 bases. The V gene end was trimmed by 8 bases and the J gene end by 4 bases; junction bases not matched to a gene: 4. The V gene's germline CDR1 is ENHRY and CDR2 SYGVKD. This CDR3 has 13 residues. As DNA, the CDR3 is TGTGCCATCGGACAGGGGGACGGCTATGGCTACACCTTC. This translates into CAIGQGDGYGYTF.

This clone turned up a few times. The chain has TRBV7-9 and TRBJ2-7; D is undetermined. This CDR3 comprises 13 residues. Trimming shortened V by 5 bases and J by 4 bases, and 12 bases separated the two germline ends. CDR1 and CDR2 (germline): SEHNR, FQNEAQ (reference sequence). In DNA, the CDR3 is TGTGCCAGCAGCCCATTGTCCCAATACGAGCAGTACTTC. It translates to CASSPLSQYEQYF. Full variable domain (rest looked up from reference TRBV7-9 and TRBJ2-7): DTGVSQNPRHKITKRGQNVTFRCDPISEHNRLYWYRQTLGQGPEFLTYFQNEAQLEKSRLLSDRFSAERPKGSFSTLEIQRTEQGDSAMYLCASSPLSQYEQYFGPGTRLTVT.

The chain has TRBV5-4 and TRBJ2-5; TRBD2 is a possible D gene (5 bases). Germline-derived CDR1 and CDR2 are SGHNT and YYREEE (reference sequence). The CDR3 is made up of 15 amino acids. Deletions cut 5 bases from V and 1 base from J, with 15 bases between. The CDR3 reads CASRREGAAQETQYF. CDR3 sequence (DNA): TGTGCCAGCAGGCGCGAAGGAGCGGCCCAAGAGACCCAGTACTTC.

The chain has TRBV18 and TRBJ2-7, with 10 bases lining up with TRBD1. This CDR3 has 13 residues. From germline, CDR1 is KGHSH and CDR2 LQKENI. The V segment lost 5 bases and the J segment 3 bases; nucleotides outside the gene matches: 1. DNA of the CDR3: TGTGCCAGCTCAGGGACAGGGGTCTACGAGCAGTACTTC. Translating it yields CASSGTGVYEQYF.

The V call is TRBV4-2, the J call TRBJ1-3; maybe TRBD1 (5 bases). Germline V CDR1 and CDR2: LGHNA, YNFKEQ. This CDR3 has 16 amino acids. The V and J ends lost 5 bases and 0 bases respectively, with 14 bases between them. CDR3 amino acids: CASSGGTLSSGNTIYF. The CDR3, as DNA: TGTGCCAGCAGCGGCGGGACGCTTAGCTCTGGAAACACCATATATTTT.

This rearrangement joins TRBV5-4 to TRBJ2-1; TRBD2 matches 11 bases. The CDR3 contains 16 residues. J was trimmed by 4 bases and V by 4 bases; bases with no gene match: 7. Germline loops: CDR1 SGHNT, CDR2 YYREEE (reference sequence). The DNA for the CDR3 is TGTGCCAGCAGCAGTACTAGCGGGGGCCCTTACAATGAGCAGTTCTTC. Translated, it gives CASSSTSGGPYNEQFF.

The genes are TRBV27 and TRBJ2-1; tentative D call: TRBD2 (7 bases). This CDR3 has 12 residues. Trimming took off 1 base at V and 14 bases at J, with 12 bases between the two ends. The V gene's germline CDR1 is MNHEY and CDR2 SMNVEV (reference sequence). CDR3 in DNA: TGTGCCAGCAGTTTATGGGGGGGCCCCGAGTTCTTC. It codes for CASSLWGGPEFF.

The J gene is TRBJ2-3, the V gene TRBV12-3 or TRBV12-4, with no clear D. The germline V and J ends were trimmed by 6 bases and 8 bases, with 15 bases remaining between them. This CDR3 is built from 13 residues. The CDR3 region is CASRPPATRTQYF. The CDR3 DNA follows: TGTGCCAGCAGGCCGCCAGCGACCCGTACGCAGTATTTT.

The chain uses TRBV7-3 and TRBJ1-5; D not certain. Germline V gene lookup returns CDR1 SGHTA and CDR2 FQGTGA. The CDR3 runs to 13 residues. The V end lost 0 bases, the J end lost 7 bases, and 7 bases lay between the germline ends. The CDR3 spells CASSLTGGQPQHF. The CDR3 DNA follows: TGTGCCAGCAGCTTAACCGGAGGCCAGCCCCAGCATTTT.

V gene TRBV19 combines with J gene TRBJ1-6; TRBD1 aligns across 7 bases. CDR1 is LNHDA, CDR2 SQIVND, per germline (reference sequence). The trim removed 5 bases at V and 7 bases at J, leaving 17 bases unmatched. The length of the CDR3 is 18 residues. The CDR3 here is CASSPGLGTASYNSPLHF. The DNA for the CDR3 is TGTGCCAGTAGTCCAGGCCTCGGGACAGCGAGTTACAATTCACCCCTCCACTTT.

The chain uses TRBV19 and TRBJ2-3; TRBD1 matches at 11 bases. The V gene end was trimmed by 2 bases and the J gene end by 4 bases; junction bases not matched to a gene: 5. The CDR3 has 16 amino acids. Germline V CDR1 and CDR2: LNHDA, SQIVND (reference sequence). The CDR3 DNA reads as TGTGCCAGTAGTATATTAGCGGGACAGGGGGCAGATACGCAGTATTTT. Its protein is CASSILAGQGADTQYF. Full variable domain (outside the CDR3, taken from reference TRBV19 and TRBJ2-3): DGGITQSPKYLFRKEGQNVTLSCEQNLNHDAMYWYRQDPGQGLRLIYYSQIVNDFQKGDIAEGYSVSREKKESFPLTVTSAQKNPTAFYLCASSILAGQGADTQYFGPGTRLTVL.

CDR3 coding DNA: TGTGCCAGCAGTTACTCGTGGCCGACCTACGAGCAGTACTTC. It specifies CASSYSWPTYEQYF. J is TRBJ2-7 and V is TRBV6-5; no clear D gene. Germline CDR1 is MNHEY and CDR2 is SVGAGI. This CDR3 has 14 residues. Trimming took off 0 bases at V and 2 bases at J, with 8 bases between the two ends.

The chain recombines TRBV6-5 with TRBJ1-2, with a tentative D call TRBD1 (5 bases). The CDR3 covers 15 residues. V lost 0 bases to trimming and J lost 8 bases, with 16 bases between them. The germline CDR1 and CDR2 sequences are MNHEY and SVGAGI. The CDR3: CASSYSTAYFPGYTF. The CDR3 DNA is TGTGCCAGCAGTTACTCGACAGCCTACTTCCCGGGCTACACCTTC.

This clone was found a few times. This sequence joins TRBV2 and TRBJ2-2; D gene uncertain. Between the trimmed V and J ends, which lost 2 bases and 3 bases, there was a span of 13 bases. CDR3 size: 16 residues. Per the germline V gene, CDR1 is SNHLY and CDR2 is FYNNEI. The chain's CDR3 is CASSERGIFYTGELFF. DNA for the CDR3: TGTGCCAGCAGTGAACGCGGAATCTTTTACACCGGGGAGCTGTTTTTT.

The J gene is TRBJ2-7, the V gene TRBV15; a weak D match, TRBD2 (6 bases). The germline V gene has CDR1 LNHNV and CDR2 YYDKDF (reference sequence). V dropped 0 bases and J dropped 3 bases, with 9 bases sitting between them. The CDR3 covers 14 residues. Here the CDR3 DNA reads TGTGCCACCAGCAGAGATCGGGAGAACTACGAGCAGTACTTC. Translated, it gives CATSRDRENYEQYF.

V is TRBV5-4 and J is TRBJ2-3; TRBD2 agrees at 11 bases. This CDR3 has 16 residues. Germline V gives CDR1 SGHNT, CDR2 YYREEE (reference sequence). V lost 4 bases and J lost 7; bases outside the gene matches: 11. CDR3 DNA sequence: TGTGCCAGCAGCCGAGATAGCGGGGGGGCCGGATATACGCAGTATTTT. Its translation is CASSRDSGGAGYTQYF.